This TCR beta chain emerged from a study of blood T cell repertoires in COVID-19. Here immunoSEQ multiplex PCR was the method, and the copy in TCRdb shows in-frame clones only, minus some. The repertoire holds almost 50,000 clones, with around 84% as singletons. The table lists this clone with a count of one. The V gene end was trimmed by 0 bases and the J gene end by 4 bases; junction bases not matched to a gene: 12. Germline CDR1 and CDR2: LGHNA and YSLEER. The CDR3 spans 18 residues. The specimen was peripheral blood. This TCR was sampled from a man aged 50-59 years with acute or convalescent COVID-19. The gene calls are TRBV4-3 and TRBJ2-3; 8 bases match TRBD2. CDR3 in amino acids: CASSQDIAAGGDADTQYF. In nucleotides, the CDR3 is TGCGCCAGCAGCCAAGATATTGCGGCGGGAGGAGATGCAGATACGCAGTATTTT.